This T cell receptor beta chain comes out of a study of identical twins. Points from the study as a whole: Diverse VJ usage suggested most zero-insertion clonotypes were not invariant T cells.

Comment on this clonotype: As yet, its antigen is unknown. At one end, the junction sequence differs from germline, possibly due to a read error.

Per the germline V gene, CDR1 is SGHRS and CDR2 is YFSETQ. The CDR3 sequence is 10 residues long. TCRdb re-called the 5' RACE reads with MiXCR, one entry per CDR3 protein. Among 280,000 or so distinct CDR3 sequences listed, 6.5% to 9.5% were seen once. These data also featured in a second study, about yellow fever vaccine responses in identical twins.

V and J are TRBV5-1 and TRBJ1-5; D call uncertain. This sequence originates from a woman under 30 in good health. The material sequenced was memory (CD45RO+) T cells sorted from blood. The CDR3 DNA reads as TGCGCCAGCAGTTTGGACTTGGGGCATTTT. Translated: CASSLDLGHF. Drawing the rest from reference TRBV5-1 and TRBJ1-5, the complete variable domain is KAGVTQTPRYLIKTRGQQVTLSCSPISGHRSVSWYQQTPGQGLQFLFEYFSETQRNKGNFPGRFSGRQFSNSRSEMNVSTLELGDSALYLCASSLDLGHFGDGTRLSIL.